These T cell receptor beta chains were read from a single sample in a study of CD8 T cells in ankylosing spondylitis. TCRdb re-called the 5' RACE reads with MiXCR, one entry per CDR3 protein. The table lists 250,000 to 400,000 distinct CDR3 sequences, 11% of them singletons, with about a tenth in the top ten. The material sequenced was blood, either unsorted or a sorted T cell fraction (not recorded which). The source is a female donor with ankylosing spondylitis or in good health (not recorded which). CDR3s include the opening cysteine and the closing phenylalanine or tryptophan. The D gene is left open where the match is weak. The size of a clone is reported for some rows only, either as once, few or many, or as a class for expanded clones.

TRBJ1-2 . few TRBV12-3/TRBV12-4 CASSTTGYGYGYTF TGTGCCAGCAGTACTACAGGGTACGGCTATGGCTACACCTTC
TRBJ1-2 . few TRBV25-1 CASSVLDGYTF TGTGCCAGCAGTGTACTCGATGGCTACACCTTC
TRBJ2-1 TRBD2 . TRBV12-3/TRBV12-4 CASSFRTSGDEQFF TGTGCCAGCAGTTTCAGGACTAGCGGGGACGAGCAGTTCTTC
TRBJ1-6 . few TRBV2 CASSGERQSPLHF TGTGCCAGCAGCGGGGAGCGCCAGTCACCCCTCCACTTT
TRBJ1-1 TRBD1 . TRBV20-1 CSARHLRTGGFVNTEAFF TGCAGTGCTCGCCATCTGAGGACAGGGGGCTTTGTGAACACTGAAGCTTTCTTT
TRBJ1-5 . many TRBV20-1 CSVTQGPEGNQPQHF TGCAGTGTTACACAGGGACCTGAGGGCAATCAGCCCCAGCATTTT
TRBJ2-7 TRBD1 . TRBV12-3/TRBV12-4 CASSQIGQGRSYEQYF TGTGCCAGCAGCCAGATAGGACAGGGCCGCTCCTACGAGCAGTACTTC
TRBJ2-7 TRBD2 few TRBV27 CASSWALTSGRNEQYF TGTGCCAGCAGTTGGGCCCTGACTAGCGGGAGAAACGAGCAGTACTTC
TRBJ2-1 . many TRBV25-1 CASSGQLREGQFF TGTGCCAGCAGTGGACAGCTCAGGGAAGGGCAGTTCTTC
TRBJ2-5 TRBD1 few TRBV5-1 CASSLSVGTGVETQYF TGCGCCAGCAGCTTATCCGTTGGGACAGGGGTCGAGACCCAGTACTTC
TRBJ2-1 TRBD2 many TRBV7-2 CASSPISGRWNEQFF TGTGCCAGCAGCCCAATTAGCGGGAGGTGGAATGAGCAGTTCTTC
TRBJ2-2 TRBD2 . TRBV12-3/TRBV12-4 CAFSAPGGGMGRTGELFF TGTGCCTTCAGCGCCCCGGGGGGAGGGATGGGCAGAACCGGGGAGCTGTTTTTT
TRBJ2-5 . . TRBV25-1 CASSDPRVGETQYF TGTGCCAGCAGTGATCCCAGGGTGGGAGAGACCCAGTACTTC
TRBJ1-5 . . TRBV20-1 CSARLDTTQPQHF TGCAGTGCTAGGCTTGACACTACTCAGCCCCAGCATTTT
TRBJ1-5 . . TRBV18 CASSPRQTANQPQHF TGTGCCAGCTCACCGAGGCAGACAGCGAATCAGCCCCAGCATTTT
TRBJ1-5 . many TRBV5-6 CASSLAGLRDQPQHF TGTGCCAGCAGCTTGGCGGGGCTACGGGATCAGCCCCAGCATTTT
TRBJ2-2 . many TRBV25-1 CASSPAGELFF TGTGCCAGCAGTCCGGCCGGGGAGCTGTTTTTT
TRBJ2-1 . . TRBV7-9 CASSHDGSSYNEQFF TGTGCCAGCAGCCATGATGGGAGCTCCTACAATGAGCAGTTCTTC
TRBJ2-7 . few TRBV5-1 CASSTAAMGTMGHEQYF TGCGCCAGCAGTACCGCCGCTATGGGGACAATGGGCCACGAGCAGTACTTC
TRBJ2-1 . few TRBV18 CASSRQGEEQFF TGTGCCAGCTCCAGGCAAGGAGAGGAGCAGTTCTTC
TRBJ2-7 TRBD2 many TRBV12-5 CASGLTSGREQYF TGTGCTAGTGGTTTGACTAGCGGACGCGAGCAGTACTTC
TRBJ1-1 . many TRBV7-9 CASSLGTRRDLKAFF TGTGCCAGCAGCTTAGGGACACGGCGGGACCTGAAAGCTTTCTTT
TRBJ2-5 . many TRBV29-1 CSVDVPQETQYF TGCAGCGTTGACGTGCCCCAAGAGACCCAGTACTTC
TRBJ1-1 . . TRBV6-2/TRBV6-3 CASSSLGVNTEAFF TGTGCCAGCAGCTCATTGGGGGTGAACACTGAAGCTTTCTTT
TRBJ2-1 TRBD2 many TRBV12-3/TRBV12-4 CASMPLAGGHEQFF TGTGCCAGCATGCCACTAGCGGGAGGGCATGAGCAGTTCTTC
TRBJ2-3 . many TRBV28 CASPPGLNTDTQYF TGTGCCAGCCCACCGGGACTCAACACAGATACGCAGTATTTT
TRBJ2-7 TRBD2 . TRBV5-1 CASRSDTSAAYEQYF TGCGCCAGCAGATCCGATACTAGCGCCGCCTACGAGCAGTACTTC
TRBJ2-5 . many TRBV20-1 CSAIRAPKETQYF TGCAGTGCTATCCGGGCCCCAAAAGAGACCCAGTACTTC
TRBJ2-5 TRBD2 few TRBV5-1 CASSFAGEVGETQYF TGCGCCAGCAGCTTTGCGGGAGAAGTGGGGGAGACCCAGTACTTC
TRBJ2-3 . few TRBV5-1 CASRARGADTQYF TGCGCCAGCCGGGCGCGGGGTGCAGATACGCAGTATTTT
TRBJ2-7 . many TRBV12-3/TRBV12-4 CASSFGGVIYEQYF TGTGCCAGCAGTTTCGGCGGGGTAATCTACGAGCAGTACTTC
TRBJ2-3 . many TRBV10-3 CAISEAGTSTDTQYF TGTGCCATCAGTGAGGCAGGGACTAGCACAGATACGCAGTATTTT
TRBJ2-1 . few TRBV7-2 CASSPGAGRVHNEQFF TGTGCCAGCAGCCCCGGGGCGGGAAGGGTCCACAATGAGCAGTTCTTC
TRBJ2-1 TRBD2 many TRBV20-1 CSVRLGTSDHEQFF TGCAGTGTTCGCCTCGGGACTAGCGACCATGAGCAGTTCTTC
TRBJ2-1 . many TRBV5-1 CASSLQGDNYNEQFF TGCGCCAGCAGCTTGCAGGGAGACAACTACAATGAGCAGTTCTTC
TRBJ2-1 TRBD2 . TRBV20-1 CSAMRGEQFF TGCAGTGCTATGCGGGGGGAGCAGTTCTTC
TRBJ2-3 . few TRBV20-1 CSARLPSLSADTQYF TGCAGTGCCCGCCTCCCCTCCCTCAGTGCAGATACGCAGTATTTT
TRBJ2-3 . many TRBV7-9 CASGWAGTDTQYF TGTGCCAGCGGGTGGGCTGGGACAGATACGCAGTATTTT
TRBJ2-3 TRBD2 many TRBV15 CATGIGGGEDTQYF TGTGCCACCGGGATCGGGGGAGGGGAGGATACGCAGTATTTT
TRBJ2-1 TRBD2 few TRBV6-2/TRBV6-3 CASSYRAGAYNEQFF TGTGCCAGCAGTTACCGGGCGGGAGCCTACAATGAGCAGTTCTTC